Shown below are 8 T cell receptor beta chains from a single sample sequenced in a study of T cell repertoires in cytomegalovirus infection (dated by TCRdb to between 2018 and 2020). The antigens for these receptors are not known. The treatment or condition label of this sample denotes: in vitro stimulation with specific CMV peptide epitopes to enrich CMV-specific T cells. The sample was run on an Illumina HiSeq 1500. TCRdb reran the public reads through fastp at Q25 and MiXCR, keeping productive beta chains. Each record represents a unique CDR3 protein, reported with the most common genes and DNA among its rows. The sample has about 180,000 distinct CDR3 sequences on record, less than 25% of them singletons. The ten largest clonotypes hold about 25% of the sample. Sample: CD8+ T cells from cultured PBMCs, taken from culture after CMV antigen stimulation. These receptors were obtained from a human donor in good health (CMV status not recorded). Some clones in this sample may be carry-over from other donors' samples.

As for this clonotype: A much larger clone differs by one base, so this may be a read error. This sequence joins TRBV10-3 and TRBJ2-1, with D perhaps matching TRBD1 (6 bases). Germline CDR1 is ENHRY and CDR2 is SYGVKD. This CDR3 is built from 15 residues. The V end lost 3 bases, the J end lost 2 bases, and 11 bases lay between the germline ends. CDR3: CAISDGQSPYNEQFF. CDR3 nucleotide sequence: TGTGCCATCAGTGACGGACAGAGCCCCTACAATGAGCAGTTCTTC.

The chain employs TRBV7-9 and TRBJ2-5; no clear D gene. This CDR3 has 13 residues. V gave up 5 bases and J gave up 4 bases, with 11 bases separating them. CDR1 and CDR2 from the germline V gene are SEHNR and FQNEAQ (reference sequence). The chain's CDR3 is CASSPDWGETQYF. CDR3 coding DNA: TGTGCCAGCAGCCCAGACTGGGGAGAGACCCAGTACTTC.

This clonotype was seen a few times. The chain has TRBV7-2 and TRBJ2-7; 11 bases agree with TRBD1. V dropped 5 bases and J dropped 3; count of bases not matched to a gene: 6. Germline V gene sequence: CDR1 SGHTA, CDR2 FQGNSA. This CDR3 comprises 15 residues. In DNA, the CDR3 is TGTGCCAGCAGCCCCAAAGGGACAGGGGGCTACGAGCAGTACTTC. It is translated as CASSPKGTGGYEQYF.

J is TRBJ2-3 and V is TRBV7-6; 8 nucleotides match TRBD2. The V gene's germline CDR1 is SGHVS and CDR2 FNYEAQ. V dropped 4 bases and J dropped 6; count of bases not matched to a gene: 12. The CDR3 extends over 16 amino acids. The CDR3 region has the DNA TGTGCCAGCAGCTCAGCTTTCGGGGGGGCCGGGGATACGCAGTATTTT. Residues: CASSSAFGGAGDTQYF.

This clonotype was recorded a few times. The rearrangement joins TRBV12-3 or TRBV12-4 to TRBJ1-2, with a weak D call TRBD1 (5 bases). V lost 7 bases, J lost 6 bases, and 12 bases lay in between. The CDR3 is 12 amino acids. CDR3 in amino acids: CASNYGGNGYTF. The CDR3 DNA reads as TGTGCCAGCAACTATGGGGGAAATGGCTACACCTTC.

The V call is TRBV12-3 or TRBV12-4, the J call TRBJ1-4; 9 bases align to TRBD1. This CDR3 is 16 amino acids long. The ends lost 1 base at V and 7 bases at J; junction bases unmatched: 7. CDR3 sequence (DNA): TGTGCCAGCAGTTTAGATATCGGACAGGGGAGTGAAAAACTGTTTTTT. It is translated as CASSLDIGQGSEKLFF.

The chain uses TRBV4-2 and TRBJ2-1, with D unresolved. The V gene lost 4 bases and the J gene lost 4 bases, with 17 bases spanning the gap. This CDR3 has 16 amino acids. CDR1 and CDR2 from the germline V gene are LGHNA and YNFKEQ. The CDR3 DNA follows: TGTGCCAGCAGCCCCCGGAACGAAGACCATTACAATGAGCAGTTCTTC. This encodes CASSPRNEDHYNEQFF.

The CDR3 nucleotides are TGTGCCAGTAGTCCTACCCAAAAAGGCGACAATGAGCAGTTCTTC. As protein: CASSPTQKGDNEQFF. The chain joins TRBV19 to TRBJ2-1; D gene ambiguous. This CDR3 contains 15 residues. The V end lost 5 bases, the J end lost 5 bases, and 16 bases lay between the germline ends. Germline values: CDR1 LNHDA, CDR2 SQIVND (reference sequence).